Following are 20 T cell receptor beta chains from one sample sequenced in a study of blood T cells in healthy people across ages. The use of a sample-barcoded 5' primer and a J-beta primer mix characterized a second PCR of roughly 6 to 11 cycles. MiXCR was run by TCRdb on the 5' RACE reads, yielding one entry per CDR3 protein. The sample holds 550,000 to 700,000 distinct CDR3 sequences, 25% to 30% seen once. Source material: blood. These receptors were obtained from a woman aged 65 to 85 in good health.

This clonotype was seen only once. An end of the junction differs from the germline gene, which may be a read error. The rearrangement links TRBV4-1 to TRBJ2-1; a weak D match, TRBD2 (7 bases). The CDR3 spans 16 residues. The germline V gene encodes CDR1 MGHRA and CDR2 YSYEKL. The DNA of the CDR3 is TGCGCCAGCAGCCAAGATCCTGAGCGGGGACAAGAGACCCTGTACTTC. Translating it yields CASSQDPERGQETLYF.

The sample holds a few counts of this clonotype. The chain links TRBV20-1 to TRBJ1-1, with D maybe TRBD1 (5 bases). V lost 3 bases and J 2 bases, leaving 13 bases between the germline ends. Germline-derived CDR1 and CDR2 are DFQATT and SNEGSKA (reference sequence). CDR3 length: 14 residues. CDR3 nucleotides: TGCAGTGCTAGTCCCAGGGAAGTAAACACTGAAGCTTTCTTT. Protein: CSASPREVNTEAFF.

Remarks on this clonotype: Given the absence of the conserved phenylalanine or tryptophan at the CDR3 end, a read error is likely. The gene calls are TRBV9 and TRBJ2-3, with D unclear. This CDR3 has 11 amino acids. CDR1 is SGDLS, CDR2 YYNGEE, per germline. V shed 2 bases and J shed 4 bases, with 2 bases lying between them. CDR3 residues: CASSVADTQYL. The CDR3 bases are TGTGCCAGCAGCGTGGCAGATACGCAGTATCTT.

The chain is built from TRBV27 and TRBJ2-7; D gene ambiguous. Trimming removed 5 bases at V and 4 bases at J, with 9 bases between. There are 12 residues in the CDR3. In germline, CDR1 is MNHEY, CDR2 SMNVEV (reference sequence). CDR3 DNA: TGTGCCAGCAGTGCACTCTTGTACGAGCAGTACTTC. Translating gives CASSALLYEQYF.

In this sample, this clonotype turned up many times. The chain joins TRBV5-6 to TRBJ2-5; D is unclear. Deletions cut 4 bases from V and 5 bases from J, with 6 bases between. The CDR3 spans 11 residues. From germline, CDR1 is SGHDT and CDR2 YYEEEE. The CDR3 DNA follows: TGTGCCAGCAGCAGGTTGGAGACCCAGTACTTC. Translated: CASSRLETQYF.

The chain employs TRBV5-1 and TRBJ2-1, with D possibly called TRBD1 or TRBD2 (6 bases each). The CDR3 totals 15 residues. Deletions cut 4 bases from V and 4 bases from J, with 15 bases between. Germline values: CDR1 SGHRS, CDR2 YFSETQ. The CDR3 coding sequence is TGCGCCAGCAGCGTCAGACAGGCGGGGTACAATGAGCAGTTCTTC. It is translated as CASSVRQAGYNEQFF.

The chain couples TRBV5-1 to TRBJ2-7; either TRBD1 or TRBD2 may fit D (6 bases each). The germline V and J ends were trimmed by 1 base and 4 bases, with 12 bases remaining between them. From germline, CDR1 is SGHRS and CDR2 YFSETQ. The CDR3 loop spans 14 amino acids. The CDR3 bases are TGCGCCAGCAGCTTGACGGGGGCCTGGTACGAGCAGTACTTC. This gives the protein CASSLTGAWYEQYF.

This clonotype was detected ten times or more. The chain is built from TRBV7-2 and TRBJ2-5; D may correspond to TRBD1 or TRBD2 (5 bases each). This CDR3 is built from 14 residues. V dropped 5 bases and J dropped 2 bases, with 12 bases sitting between them. Germline V gene lookup returns CDR1 SGHTA and CDR2 FQGNSA. The CDR3: CASSRGREQETQYF. CDR3 sequence (DNA): TGTGCCAGCAGCCGGGGACGGGAACAAGAGACCCAGTACTTC.

The V and J genes are TRBV2 and TRBJ1-5; 7 nucleotides agree with TRBD1. CDR3 length: 14 residues. Germline V lookup: CDR1 SNHLY, CDR2 FYNNEI. Trimming took 4 bases from V and 7 from J; bases not matched to a gene: 7. The DNA of the CDR3 is TGTGCCAGCAGTGTTGAGGGGGCTTTCCAGCCCCAGCATTTT. Protein: CASSVEGAFQPQHF.

This clonotype came up a few times. V usage is TRBV7-9 and J usage is TRBJ1-5; unclear D gene. CDR1 SEHNR and CDR2 FQNEAQ come from the germline V gene (reference sequence). V was cut by 4 bases and J by 7 bases, with 8 bases left in between. The CDR3 length is 12 residues. The CDR3 here is CASSYAKQPQHF. CDR3 coding DNA: TGTGCCAGCAGCTACGCAAAACAGCCCCAGCATTTT.

V gene TRBV7-6 combines with J gene TRBJ2-7, with a weak D call TRBD2 (5 bases). Per germline, CDR1 SGHVS and CDR2 FNYEAQ. The V and J ends lost 2 bases and 0 bases respectively, with 17 bases between them. This CDR3 region has 17 residues. The CDR3, as DNA: TGTGCCAGCAGCTTAAAGGCCCAGGACTGGAGCTCCTACGAGCAGTACTTC. Translation gives CASSLKAQDWSSYEQYF.

The table lists this clonotype with a count of one. The chain has TRBV7-8 and TRBJ1-6, with D possibly matching TRBD1 (5 bases). Germline CDR1 and CDR2: SGHVS and FQNEAQ. The CDR3 has 16 amino acids. V lost 2 bases, J lost 3 bases, and 11 bases lay in between. CDR3 protein: CASSLSAGFYNSPLHF. The CDR3 nucleotides are TGTGCCAGCAGCTTAAGCGCAGGGTTCTATAATTCACCCCTCCACTTT.

V and J are TRBV6-5 and TRBJ1-2; 9 bases fit TRBD1. The germline gives CDR1 MNHEY, CDR2 SVGAGI. V gave up 8 bases and J gave up 7 bases; unmatched junction bases: 14. The CDR3 is made up of 15 amino acids. In DNA form, the CDR3 reads TGTGCCAGCCGGGACAGGGAAGGATGCGTGCGTGGCTACACCTTC. It is translated as CASRDREGCVRGYTF.

The chain has TRBV5-1 and TRBJ2-3, with 11 bases that match TRBD1. V was clipped by 4 bases and J by 4 bases; unmatched bases: 8. The CDR3 extends over 16 amino acids. Germline assignment: CDR1 SGHRS and CDR2 YFSETQ. As DNA, the CDR3 is TGCGCCAGCAGCCAAGGTGGACAGGGGGCATCAGATACGCAGTATTTT. Its translation is CASSQGGQGASDTQYF.

The chain recombines TRBV6-1 with TRBJ2-6; 8 bases fit TRBD1. Germline V CDR1 and CDR2: MNHNS, SASEGT. J gave up 1 base and V 3 bases, and 8 bases lay outside the gene matches. CDR3 length: 18 amino acids. This CDR3 is CASSDIRGLDSGANVLTF. The DNA for the CDR3 is TGTGCCAGCAGTGACATCAGGGGGCTGGATTCTGGGGCCAACGTCCTGACTTTC.

Here the CDR3 reads CASTLGQGDIQYF. DNA for the CDR3: TGTGCCAGCACCCTAGGACAGGGGGACATTCAGTACTTC. This rearrangement joins TRBV28 to TRBJ2-4; 10 bases agree with TRBD1. The germline V gene encodes CDR1 MDHEN and CDR2 SYDVKM. After removal of 7 bases from V and 8 bases from J, the junction contained 5 bases not matched to a gene. The CDR3 loop spans 13 amino acids. Using reference TRBV28 and TRBJ2-4 for the parts outside the CDR3, the full variable domain is DVKVTQSSRYLVKRTGEKVFLECVQDMDHENMFWYRQDPGLGLRLIYFSYDVKMKEKGDIPEGYSVSREKKERFSLILESASTNQTSMYLCASTLGQGDIQYFGAGTRLSVL.

This clonotype appeared many times. V usage is TRBV20-1 and J usage is TRBJ1-4; 7 bases match TRBD1. J was trimmed by 5 bases and V by 2 bases; bases with no gene match: 8. This CDR3 has 15 amino acids. The V gene's germline CDR1 is DFQATT and CDR2 SNEGSKA (reference sequence). The CDR3 DNA follows: TGCAGTGCTAGACCCACAGGACAGGAAAATGAAAAACTGTTTTTT. Translated, it gives CSARPTGQENEKLFF.

The sample holds a few counts of this clonotype. The chain links TRBV3-1 to TRBJ1-3; D remains ambiguous. The CDR3 contains 15 residues. The V gene lost 1 base and the J gene lost 0 bases, with 7 bases spanning the gap. From germline, CDR1 is LGHDT and CDR2 YNNKEL (reference sequence). Here the CDR3 reads CASSQVGVSGNTIYF. CDR3 DNA sequence: TGTGCCAGCAGCCAAGTTGGGGTCTCTGGAAACACCATATATTTT.

As DNA, the CDR3 is TGTGCCAGCAGCCCAACTAGCGGATATACGCAAGAGACCCAGTACTTC. It is translated as CASSPTSGYTQETQYF. The gene calls are TRBV7-2 and TRBJ2-5; 8 bases map to TRBD2. Unmatched junction bases numbered 10, after V lost 5 bases and J lost 2 bases. From germline, CDR1 is SGHTA and CDR2 FQGNSA. The CDR3 consists of 16 residues. Combining the CDR3 with reference TRBV7-2 and TRBJ2-5 gives the whole variable domain GAGVSQSPSNKVTEKGKDVELRCDPISGHTALYWYRQSLGQGLEFLIYFQGNSAPDKSGLPSDRFSAERTGGSVSTLTIQRTQQEDSAVYLCASSPTSGYTQETQYFGPGTRLLVL.

The table lists this clonotype with a few counts. The chain has TRBV6-5 and TRBJ2-3; D unclear. CDR3 size: 12 residues. The germline gives CDR1 MNHEY, CDR2 SVGAGI. V lost 1 base, J lost 6 bases, and 5 bases lay in between. The CDR3 loop is CASSYYGDTQYF. In nucleotides, the CDR3 is TGTGCCAGCAGTTACTACGGTGATACGCAGTATTTT.